Listed below are T cell receptor beta chains from one sample, sequenced in a study of Tregs in tolerant kidney transplant recipients. The assay was immunoSEQ multiplex PCR, and TCRdb's table has in-frame clones only and misses some. Among 200,000 to 300,000 clones listed, more than 65% were seen once. The sequencing input was CD4+ T cells from blood. The receptors here all came from a human donor in good health. Each CDR3 is given with its conserved first and last residue.

CDR3	length	V
CASSMEDRGHSTDTQYF	17	TRBV19
CASSDPNSPLHF	12	TRBV10-1
CASGGAPDTQYF	12	TRBV11-1
CASSVTSGRADTQYF	15	TRBV9
CSVRLGQGAATEAFF	15	TRBV29-1
CASSWDGKETQYF	13	TRBV5-4
CASSLRGRVNTEAFF	15	TRBV7-9
CASTSGGGGETQYF	14	TRBV10-2
CASSLGRAGNYGYTF	15	TRBV7-9
CASSARRGTPLHF	13	TRBV11-3
CASRTTSTEAFF	12	TRBV19
CASSLESWQGLPEAFF	16	TRBV7-9
CASSQTMGRTLYNEQFF	17	TRBV14
CASSYSLGGHQPQHF	15	TRBV6-6
CSVEEGADTQYF	12	TRBV29-1
CASSVKGSDTQYF	13	TRBV25-1
CASSLRAGSSYNEQFF	16	TRBV7-9
CASSLGTGGNEQYF	14	TRBV5-1
CASSLWDRGAYEQYF	15	TRBV5-4
CASNPRTGTEAFF	13	TRBV6-5
CASSYWGNTEAFF	13	TRBV6-5
CASSLAPGQGIGETQYF	17	TRBV5-1
CASSHSGYNSPLHF	14	TRBV16
CAWEGTRTDTQYF	13	TRBV30
CAWSVQGLSTDTQYF	15	TRBV30
CASGATSALYF	11	TRBV6-8
CASSQGGLAGPSSYEQYF	18	TRBV4-1
CASSSLAGGPYEQYF	15	TRBV11-2
CASIRGPVTNEKLFF	15	TRBV2
CASSGPGHTYNSPLHF	16	TRBV6-1
CASSPGGPNTGELFF	15	TRBV11-3
CASGLVLMGGLYYEQYF	17	TRBV12-5
CASSVLTSGVPYEQYF	16	TRBV19
CASSPQGAMTTDTQYF	16	TRBV7-2
CASSIVGGSGYEQYF	15	TRBV19
CAWNTGTGANVLTF	14	TRBV30
CASSYSFSGTTYEQYF	16	TRBV6-5
CAWSGYLTAGTEAFF	15	TRBV30
CASSLDGTYEQYF	13	TRBV5-1
CASSEAPAYEQYF	13	TRBV6-1